The 27 T cell receptor beta chains reported below all come from one sample, sequenced in a study of shared clonotypes between healthy human individuals (dated by TCRdb to 2018 to 2021). Library preparation employed the immunoSEQ multiplex PCR assay. Held by TCRdb, this immuneACCESS table contains in-frame sequences only and omits some clones. Under half of the omission traces to an unresolved V gene where checked; the cause of the rest is unknown. A total of fewer than 3 million clones appear in this sample, around 92% of them only once. 0.37% of the sample is taken by the ten largest. Input material: naive CD4+ T cells from PBMCs. What this sample's cell subset or site label stands for: CD45RA+ positively selected. The receptor source for this set is a man in his late teens or twenties in good health. Some clones in this sample may be carry-over from other donors' samples.

The genes are TRBV7-2 and TRBJ1-5; D unresolved. V lost 4 bases and J 2 bases, leaving 9 bases between the germline ends. The germline gives CDR1 SGHTA, CDR2 FQGNSA. The CDR3 sequence is 14 residues long. The CDR3 DNA reads TGTGCCAGCAGCTCCACCTTTGGCAATCAGCCCCAGCATTTT. Translated, it gives CASSSTFGNQPQHF.

The rearrangement joins TRBV10-3 to TRBJ2-3; D could derive from TRBD1 or TRBD2 (5 bases each). Germline V gene lookup returns CDR1 ENHRY and CDR2 SYGVKD. V lost 11 bases and J lost 6, with 12 bases in between. This CDR3 is built from 11 residues. CDR3 coding DNA: TGTGCCTTCGGGGCTTTGGATACGCAGTATTTT. Translated: CAFGALDTQYF.

The V gene is TRBV7-6, the J gene TRBJ1-1; a possible D gene is TRBD1 (6 bases). The V end was cut by 3 bases, the J end by 0 bases, with 8 bases between. CDR1 is SGHVS and CDR2 is FNYEAQ in the germline V gene. The CDR3 loop spans 14 amino acids. As DNA, the CDR3 is TGTGCCAGCAGCTTGGGGACAATGAACACTGAAGCTTTCTTT. This encodes CASSLGTMNTEAFF.

This clone is a singleton in its sample. This rearrangement joins TRBV28 to TRBJ2-1, with unresolved D. The CDR3 is 18 amino acids. With 4 bases removed from V and 3 bases from J, the gap between germline ends came to 22 bases. Germline-derived CDR1 and CDR2 are MDHEN and SYDVKM. The CDR3 bases are TGTGCCAGCAGTTCCTCCTATCTGACCACAGTCATCTACAATGAGCAGTTCTTC. This translates into CASSSSYLTTVIYNEQFF. The whole variable domain, remainder taken from reference TRBV28 and TRBJ2-1, is DVKVTQSSRYLVKRTGEKVFLECVQDMDHENMFWYRQDPGLGLRLIYFSYDVKMKEKGDIPEGYSVSREKKERFSLILESASTNQTSMYLCASSSSYLTTVIYNEQFFGPGTRLTVL.

The rearrangement uses TRBV15 and TRBJ2-1; 8 bases map to TRBD2. V was pared by 4 bases and J by 7 bases, with 3 bases of the junction left unmatched. The germline CDR1 and CDR2 sequences are LNHNV and YYDKDF (reference sequence). The CDR3 runs 13 residues. The CDR3 DNA follows: TGTGCCACCAGCACATCGGGGGGGAATGAGCAGTTCTTC. Translation gives CATSTSGGNEQFF.

This chain links TRBV7-8 with TRBJ2-2; D could derive from TRBD1 or TRBD2 (5 bases each). The germline gives CDR1 SGHVS, CDR2 FQNEAQ. CDR3 length: 15 amino acids. V lost 4 bases to trimming and J lost 0 bases, with 9 bases between them. The CDR3 here is CASSWWDANTGELFF. The CDR3 nucleotides are TGTGCCAGCAGCTGGTGGGACGCGAACACCGGGGAGCTGTTTTTT.

The rearrangement links TRBV5-6 to TRBJ2-7; 9 bases agree with TRBD1. V shed 4 bases, J shed 5 bases, and the junction held 7 bases outside the gene matches. The CDR3 is made up of 14 amino acids. Per the germline V gene, CDR1 is SGHDT and CDR2 is YYEEEE. Written as DNA, the CDR3 is TGTGCCAGCAGCGCGGGACAGGGTCTCGACGAGCAGTACTTC. Translation: CASSAGQGLDEQYF.

The genes are TRBV18 and TRBJ2-7; 8 bases map to TRBD1. J lost 3 bases, V lost 5 bases, and 6 bases had no gene match. CDR1 and CDR2 from the germline V gene are KGHSH and LQKENI. This CDR3 is 14 amino acids long. The CDR3 protein is CASSEGQEYYEQYF. The DNA of the CDR3 is TGTGCCAGCTCAGAGGGACAGGAATACTACGAGCAGTACTTC.

The V call is TRBV27, the J call TRBJ2-7; 8 bases align to TRBD2. J lost 2 bases, V lost 5 bases, and 8 bases had no gene match. Germline lookup yields CDR1 MNHEY and CDR2 SMNVEV (reference sequence). There are 15 residues in the CDR3. In DNA form, the CDR3 reads TGTGCCAGCAGTCCCTGGACTAGCCGGGCCTACGAGCAGTACTTC. Translated: CASSPWTSRAYEQYF.

The V gene is TRBV9, the J gene TRBJ2-5; possibly TRBD2 for D (5 bases). The germline V gene encodes CDR1 SGDLS and CDR2 YYNGEE. Trimming left V 4 bases short and J 2 bases short, with 15 bases between. There are 15 residues in the CDR3. Here the CDR3 reads CASSPRLSPQETQYF. DNA of the CDR3: TGTGCCAGCAGCCCCCGACTAAGCCCTCAAGAGACCCAGTACTTC.

CDR3 nucleotides: TGTGCCAGCAGCTCCGAAGGGGGGGCTGAAGCTTTCTTT. Translation gives CASSSEGGAEAFF. V and J are TRBV7-9 and TRBJ1-1; D might be TRBD1 (6 bases). V lost 4 bases to trimming and J lost 6 bases, with 12 bases between them. CDR3 length: 13 residues. Germline V gene lookup returns CDR1 SEHNR and CDR2 FQNEAQ (reference sequence).

This clone was picked up one time. V and J are TRBV5-1 and TRBJ2-1, with D possibly being TRBD1 (6 bases). The V gene lost 4 bases and the J gene lost 5 bases, with 13 bases spanning the gap. The CDR3 extends over 14 amino acids. Germline CDR1 reads SGHRS; CDR2 reads YFSETQ. CDR3 in DNA: TGCGCCAGCAGCGCCGGCAACAGGGACAATGAGCAGTTCTTC. Its translation is CASSAGNRDNEQFF.

The CDR3 protein is CSAHYEQYF. In DNA, the CDR3 is TGCAGTGCCCACTACGAGCAGTACTTC. The chain is built from TRBV20-1 and TRBJ2-7, with D uncertain. There are 9 residues in the CDR3. Trimming shortened V by 6 bases and J by 3 bases, and 3 bases separated the two germline ends. Germline CDR1 and CDR2: DFQATT and SNEGSKA (reference sequence).

The chain carries TRBV27 and TRBJ2-6, with D perhaps matching TRBD1 (6 bases). The CDR3 is 17 amino acids. CDR1 is MNHEY and CDR2 is SMNVEV in the germline V gene (reference sequence). V lost 6 bases to trimming and J lost 0 bases, with 15 bases between them. CDR3 in amino acids: CASSFGPDSSGANVLTF. Written as DNA, the CDR3 is TGTGCCAGCAGCTTTGGACCGGACAGCTCTGGGGCCAACGTCCTGACTTTC.

The J gene is TRBJ1-5, the V gene TRBV30; 7 bases are shared with TRBD1. Per germline, CDR1 GTSNPN and CDR2 SVGIG (reference sequence). Trimming cost V 2 bases and J 7 bases; bases outside gene matches: 5. The CDR3 is 13 amino acids. CDR3 DNA sequence: TGTGCCTGGAGTACCAGGGGGTGGCAGCCCCAGCATTTT. Translating it yields CAWSTRGWQPQHF.

The V and J genes are TRBV19 and TRBJ2-2; 7 bases line up with TRBD2. The V gene's germline CDR1 is LNHDA and CDR2 SQIVND (reference sequence). With V trimmed by 6 bases and J by 4 bases, 5 bases remained unmatched. The CDR3 loop spans 14 amino acids. Written as DNA, the CDR3 is TGTGCCAGTAGCAGGCGGGAGTTCACCGGGGAGCTGTTTTTT. The encoded protein is CASSRREFTGELFF.

Note on this clone: Distinct nucleotide sequences in the sample also encode this CDR3. V gene TRBV18 combines with J gene TRBJ2-1; 12 bases map to TRBD2. Trimming removed 3 bases from V and 5 bases from J; junction bases left unmatched: 2. Germline loops: CDR1 KGHSH, CDR2 LQKENI. The CDR3 contains 15 residues. The CDR3, as DNA: TGTGCCAGCTCACCCCGGACTAGCGGGAACAATGAGCAGTTCTTC. Translation gives CASSPRTSGNNEQFF.

The chain carries TRBV18 and TRBJ1-5; TRBD1 agrees at 9 bases. Germline values: CDR1 KGHSH, CDR2 LQKENI. Trimming removed 5 bases from V and 7 bases from J; junction bases left unmatched: 9. CDR3 size: 15 residues. CDR3 nucleotides: TGTGCCAGCTCAGGGACAGGGATCGGAGGGCAGCCCCAGCATTTT. Protein product: CASSGTGIGGQPQHF.

The chain couples TRBV29-1 to TRBJ1-1; D not certain. The CDR3 is 13 residues long. In germline, CDR1 is SQVTM, CDR2 ANQGSEA. Trimming shortened V by 1 base and J by 1 base, and 7 bases separated the two germline ends. CDR3 residues: CSVEGGANTEAFF. The CDR3 region has the DNA TGCAGCGTTGAAGGAGGAGCGAACACTGAAGCTTTCTTT.

This CDR3 reads CAVNDRAFSYEQYF. The CDR3 DNA sequence: TGCGCCGTCAATGACAGGGCGTTTTCCTACGAGCAGTACTTC. V usage is TRBV10-2 and J usage is TRBJ2-7; TRBD1 agrees at 7 bases. CDR3 length: 14 residues. Per the germline V gene, CDR1 is WSHSY and CDR2 is SAAADI. Germline trimming cut 11 bases from V and 1 base from J; bases unmatched to any gene: 11.

V is TRBV7-9 and J is TRBJ2-6; 9 bases match TRBD1. With V trimmed by 2 bases and J by 0 bases, 8 bases remained unmatched. CDR3 length equals 19 residues. CDR1 and CDR2 (germline): SEHNR, FQNEAQ (reference sequence). The CDR3 bases are TGTGCCAGCAGCTTAAGGACAGGGGTGGGGATCTCTGGGGCCAACGTCCTGACTTTC. Its translation: CASSLRTGVGISGANVLTF.

The chain employs TRBV27 and TRBJ2-7; the match to TRBD1 covers 8 bases. V shed 6 bases, J shed 2 bases, and the junction held 18 bases outside the gene matches. The germline CDR1 and CDR2 sequences are MNHEY and SMNVEV (reference sequence). The CDR3 loop spans 18 amino acids. This CDR3 reads CASRSGTGRSSPAYEQYF. The DNA for the CDR3 is TGTGCCAGCAGATCCGGGACAGGAAGGAGTTCCCCAGCCTACGAGCAGTACTTC.

CDR3 residues: CASRWTGGYTF. The CDR3 bases are TGTGCCAGTAGATGGACCGGTGGCTACACCTTC. The chain uses TRBV19 and TRBJ1-2, with D unclear. CDR3 length: 11 amino acids. Trimming removed 6 bases from V and 7 bases from J, with 9 bases in between. From germline, CDR1 is LNHDA and CDR2 SQIVND (reference sequence).

The chain links TRBV28 to TRBJ1-1; D is ambiguous. V lost 3 bases, J lost 5 bases, and 7 bases lay in between. CDR1 and CDR2 from the germline V gene are MDHEN and SYDVKM. This CDR3 is 12 amino acids long. The CDR3 nucleotides are TGTGCCAGCAGTTTGAGGGAAACTGAAGCTTTCTTT. It encodes CASSLRETEAFF.

The J gene is TRBJ1-2, the V gene TRBV6-1; D might be TRBD1 (5 bases). CDR1 MNHNS and CDR2 SASEGT come from the germline V gene. The CDR3 runs to 14 residues. Trimming pared 4 bases from V and 2 bases from J, leaving 11 bases between. As DNA, the CDR3 is TGTGCCAGCAGTGCCCAAACAGGAAACTATGGCTACACCTTC. Its translation: CASSAQTGNYGYTF.

V and J are TRBV6-1 and TRBJ2-3, with D perhaps matching TRBD1 or TRBD2 (5 bases each). Germline loops: CDR1 MNHNS, CDR2 SASEGT. V lost 2 bases and J 2 bases, leaving 14 bases between the germline ends. This CDR3 has 16 amino acids. The CDR3, as DNA: TGTGCCAGCAGTGAAACCCTATCGGGGACCACAGATACGCAGTATTTT. Encoded protein: CASSETLSGTTDTQYF.

The V call is TRBV5-1, the J call TRBJ1-2; no firm D call. CDR3 size: 13 residues. Germline V lookup: CDR1 SGHRS, CDR2 YFSETQ. V was trimmed by 4 bases and J by 4 bases, leaving 11 bases between them. This chain's CDR3 is CASSKDRGYGYTF. The CDR3 coding sequence is TGCGCCAGCAGCAAGGACCGGGGCTATGGCTACACCTTC.